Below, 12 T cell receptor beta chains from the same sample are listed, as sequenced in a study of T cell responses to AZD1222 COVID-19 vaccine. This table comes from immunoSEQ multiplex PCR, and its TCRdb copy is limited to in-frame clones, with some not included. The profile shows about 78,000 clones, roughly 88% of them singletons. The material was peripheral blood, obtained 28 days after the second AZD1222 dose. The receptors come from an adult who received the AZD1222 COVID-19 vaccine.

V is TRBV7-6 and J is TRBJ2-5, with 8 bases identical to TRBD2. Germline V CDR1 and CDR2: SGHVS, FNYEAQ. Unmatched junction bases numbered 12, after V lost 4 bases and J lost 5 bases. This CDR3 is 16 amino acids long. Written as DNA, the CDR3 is TGTGCCAGCAGCTCCCGGGGCGGGGGGCCTTTCGAGACCCAGTACTTC. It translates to CASSSRGGGPFETQYF.

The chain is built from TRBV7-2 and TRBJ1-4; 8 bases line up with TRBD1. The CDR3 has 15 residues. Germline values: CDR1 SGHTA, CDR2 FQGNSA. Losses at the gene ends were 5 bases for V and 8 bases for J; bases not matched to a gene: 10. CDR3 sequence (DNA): TGTGCCAGCAGCCCTGACAGGGGAAGAGGAGAAAAACTGTTTTTT. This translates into CASSPDRGRGEKLFF. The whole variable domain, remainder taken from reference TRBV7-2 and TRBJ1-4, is GAGVSQSPSNKVTEKGKDVELRCDPISGHTALYWYRQSLGQGLEFLIYFQGNSAPDKSGLPSDRFSAERTGGSVSTLTIQRTQQEDSAVYLCASSPDRGRGEKLFFGSGTQLSVL.

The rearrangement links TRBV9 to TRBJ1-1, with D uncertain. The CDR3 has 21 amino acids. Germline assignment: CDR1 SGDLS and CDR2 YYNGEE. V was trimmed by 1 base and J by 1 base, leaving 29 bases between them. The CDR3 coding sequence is TGTGCCAGCAGCGTAAGTCTTGGAGGGCGGGCAGGCTCCTTGGGGAACACTGAAGCTTTCTTT. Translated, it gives CASSVSLGGRAGSLGNTEAFF.

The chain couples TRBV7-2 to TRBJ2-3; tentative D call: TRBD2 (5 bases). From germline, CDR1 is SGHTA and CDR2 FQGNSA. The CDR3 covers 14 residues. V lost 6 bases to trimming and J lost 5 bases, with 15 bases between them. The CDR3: CASSPPSGRDTQYF. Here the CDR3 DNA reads TGTGCCAGCAGTCCCCCCTCGGGGAGAGATACGCAGTATTTT.

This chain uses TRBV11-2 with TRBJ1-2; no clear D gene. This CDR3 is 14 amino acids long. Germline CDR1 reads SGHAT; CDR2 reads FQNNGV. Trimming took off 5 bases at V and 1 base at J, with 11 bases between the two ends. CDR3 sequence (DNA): TGTGCCAGCAGCATCCGGGATAATAACTATGGCTACACCTTC. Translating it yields CASSIRDNNYGYTF.

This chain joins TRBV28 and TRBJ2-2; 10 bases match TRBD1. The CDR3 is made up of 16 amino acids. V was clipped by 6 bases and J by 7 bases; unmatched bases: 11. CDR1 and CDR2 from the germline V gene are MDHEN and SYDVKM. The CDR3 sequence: CASSEIRDRGVGELFF. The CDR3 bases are TGTGCCAGCAGCGAAATCCGGGACAGGGGAGTCGGGGAGCTGTTTTTT.

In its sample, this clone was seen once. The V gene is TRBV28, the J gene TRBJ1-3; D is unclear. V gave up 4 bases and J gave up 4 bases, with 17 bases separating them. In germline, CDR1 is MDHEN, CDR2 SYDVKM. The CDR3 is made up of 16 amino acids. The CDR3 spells CASSSHLGALGNTIYF. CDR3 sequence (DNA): TGTGCCAGCAGTTCTCATTTAGGAGCTCTCGGAAACACCATATATTTT.

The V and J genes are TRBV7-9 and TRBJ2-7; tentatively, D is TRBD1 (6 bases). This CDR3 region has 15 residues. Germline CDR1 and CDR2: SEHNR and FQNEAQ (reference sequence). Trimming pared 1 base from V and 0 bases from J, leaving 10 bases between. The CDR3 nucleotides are TGTGCCAGCAGCTTAGAGGCAGGGGTCTCCTACGAGCAGTACTTC. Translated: CASSLEAGVSYEQYF.

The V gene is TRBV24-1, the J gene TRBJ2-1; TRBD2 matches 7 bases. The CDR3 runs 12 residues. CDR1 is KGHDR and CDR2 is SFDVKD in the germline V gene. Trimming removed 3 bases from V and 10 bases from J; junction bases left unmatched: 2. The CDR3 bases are TGTGCCACCAGTGATCGGGGGGTGGAGCAGTTCTTC. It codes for CATSDRGVEQFF.

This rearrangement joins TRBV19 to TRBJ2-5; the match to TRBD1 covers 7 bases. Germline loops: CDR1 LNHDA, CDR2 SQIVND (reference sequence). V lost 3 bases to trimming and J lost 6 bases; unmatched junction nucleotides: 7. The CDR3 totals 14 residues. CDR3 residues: CASSMSGGRKTQYF. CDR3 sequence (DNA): TGTGCCAGTAGTATGTCAGGGGGAAGGAAGACCCAGTACTTC.

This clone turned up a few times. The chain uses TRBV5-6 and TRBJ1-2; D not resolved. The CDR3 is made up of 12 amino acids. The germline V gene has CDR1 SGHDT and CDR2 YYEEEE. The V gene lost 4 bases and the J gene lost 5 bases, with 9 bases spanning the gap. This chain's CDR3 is CASSLTRYGYTF. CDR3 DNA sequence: TGTGCCAGCAGCCTCACCCGGTATGGCTACACCTTC.

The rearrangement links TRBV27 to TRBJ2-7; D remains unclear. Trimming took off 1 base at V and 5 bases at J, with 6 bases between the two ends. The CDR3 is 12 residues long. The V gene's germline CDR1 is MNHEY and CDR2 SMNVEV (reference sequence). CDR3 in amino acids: CASSLLKDEQYF. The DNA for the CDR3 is TGTGCCAGCAGTTTATTGAAAGACGAGCAGTACTTC.